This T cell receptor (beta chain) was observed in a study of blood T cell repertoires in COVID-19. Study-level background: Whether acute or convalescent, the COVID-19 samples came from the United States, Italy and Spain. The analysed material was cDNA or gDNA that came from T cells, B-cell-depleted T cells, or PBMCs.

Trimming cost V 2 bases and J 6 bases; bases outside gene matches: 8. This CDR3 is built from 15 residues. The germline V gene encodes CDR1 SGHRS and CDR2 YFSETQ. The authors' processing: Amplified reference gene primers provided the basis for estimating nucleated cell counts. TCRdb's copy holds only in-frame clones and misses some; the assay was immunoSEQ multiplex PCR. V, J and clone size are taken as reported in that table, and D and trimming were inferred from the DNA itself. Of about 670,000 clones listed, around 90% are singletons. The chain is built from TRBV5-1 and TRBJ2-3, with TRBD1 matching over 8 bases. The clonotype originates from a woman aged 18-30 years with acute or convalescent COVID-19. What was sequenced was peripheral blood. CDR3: CASSFRQGAGDTQYF. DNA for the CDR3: TGCGCCAGCAGCTTCCGTCAGGGGGCGGGGGATACGCAGTATTTT.